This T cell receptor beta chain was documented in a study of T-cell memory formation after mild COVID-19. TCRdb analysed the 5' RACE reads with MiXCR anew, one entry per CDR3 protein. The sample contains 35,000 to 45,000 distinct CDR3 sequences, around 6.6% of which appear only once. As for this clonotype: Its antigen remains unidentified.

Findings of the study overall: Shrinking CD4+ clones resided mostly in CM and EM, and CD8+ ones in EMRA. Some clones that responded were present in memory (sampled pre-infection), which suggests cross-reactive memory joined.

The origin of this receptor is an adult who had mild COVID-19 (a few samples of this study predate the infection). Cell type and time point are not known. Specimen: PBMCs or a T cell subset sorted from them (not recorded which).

As DNA, the CDR3 is TGTGCCATCAGTGCCGGGACGGTGACCTACGAGCAGTACTTC. Amino acid sequence: CAISAGTVTYEQYF. The chain employs TRBV10-3 and TRBJ2-7; the D gene could be TRBD1 or TRBD2 (5 bases each). Trimming left V 4 bases short and J 2 bases short, with 12 bases between. Germline-derived CDR1 and CDR2 are ENHRY and SYGVKD. The CDR3 has 14 residues.